Listed below are T cell receptor beta chains from one sample, sequenced in a study of T cells after yellow fever vaccination. TCRdb passed the 5' RACE reads through MiXCR, listing each CDR3 protein once. The table includes approximately 96,000 distinct CDR3 sequences, roughly 10% detected once. This specimen was CD8+ T cells not binding an NS4B(214-222) dextramer, sorted from PBMCs, taken roughly 14 days after the first yellow fever vaccination. The receptors stem from a man between 18 and 29 years old who received the YFV17D yellow fever vaccine. The CDR3 runs from the conserved cysteine through the conserved F or W. The D gene is left open where the match is weak. A row's size may be missing; if present it is once, few, many or a size class.

cdr3_length	clone_size	v_call	j_call	d_call	cdr3_aa	cdr3_nt
14	many	TRBV7-2	TRBJ1-3	.	CASSLVRAGNTIYF	TGTGCCAGCAGCTTAGTCCGGGCTGGAAACACCATATATTTT
13	few	TRBV18	TRBJ2-3	.	CASSTASTDTQYF	TGTGCCAGCTCAACGGCTAGCACAGATACGCAGTATTTT
15	.	TRBV7-9	TRBJ1-5	.	CATSTRGLPNQPQHF	TGTGCCACCTCGACTCGGGGGCTTCCCAATCAGCCCCAGCATTTT
15	many	TRBV27	TRBJ1-2	.	CASSWGSPRVYGYTF	TGTGCCAGCAGCTGGGGGTCCCCGCGGGTCTATGGCTACACCTTC
16	many	TRBV4-3	TRBJ2-5	.	CASSQAYSHLEETQYF	TGCGCCAGCAGCCAAGCCTACTCGCATCTTGAAGAGACCCAGTACTTC
15	.	TRBV6-2/TRBV6-3	TRBJ1-5	.	CARRGRLQDDQPQHF	TGTGCCAGGAGAGGGCGGCTACAGGATGATCAGCCCCAGCATTTT
15	few	TRBV25-1	TRBJ2-1	.	CASSPGTGAYNEQFF	TGTGCCAGCAGTCCCGGGACGGGAGCTTACAATGAGCAGTTCTTC
14	few	TRBV11-2	TRBJ2-7	TRBD1	CASSLFRDRAEQYF	TGTGCCAGCAGCTTATTCCGGGACAGGGCCGAGCAGTACTTC
16	many	TRBV12-3/TRBV12-4	TRBJ2-1	TRBD2	CASSPTSGGRRNEQFF	TGTGCCAGCAGTCCTACTAGCGGGGGACGGAGGAATGAGCAGTTCTTC
13	.	TRBV6-6	TRBJ2-5	.	CAISGTYQETQYF	TGTGCCATCTCGGGGACGTACCAAGAGACCCAGTACTTC
12	.	TRBV5-1	TRBJ1-1	.	CATTLETGEAFF	TGCGCCACTACGTTAGAGACAGGTGAAGCTTTCTTT
15	few	TRBV20-1	TRBJ2-1	TRBD2	CSARKIAGAYNEQFF	TGCAGTGCTAGAAAGATAGCGGGGGCGTACAATGAGCAGTTCTTC
14	few	TRBV5-5	TRBJ1-1	.	CASRHVGTNTEAFF	TGTGCCAGCAGACATGTCGGGACAAACACTGAAGCTTTCTTT
15	.	TRBV6-1	TRBJ2-5	TRBD2	CASGAAGGYEETQYF	TGTGCCAGCGGGGCGGCGGGGGGTTACGAAGAGACCCAGTACTTC
11	few	TRBV6-6	TRBJ2-2	.	CASSTLWELFF	TGTGCCAGCAGTACCCTTTGGGAGCTGTTTTTT
14	few	TRBV10-1	TRBJ2-3	.	CASSPGTSTDTQYF	TGCGCCAGCAGCCCCGGGACTAGCACAGATACGCAGTATTTT
14	few	TRBV12-3/TRBV12-4	TRBJ2-1	TRBD1	CASRGTGAGNEQFF	TGTGCCAGCAGAGGGACAGGGGCGGGGAATGAGCAGTTCTTC
16	many	TRBV12-3/TRBV12-4	TRBJ2-3	TRBD2	CASREIAGGPTDTQYF	TGTGCCAGCAGGGAAATAGCGGGGGGGCCCACAGATACGCAGTATTTT
16	few	TRBV5-1	TRBJ1-2	TRBD1	CASSLAYRGLVYGYTF	TGCGCCAGCAGCTTGGCTTACAGGGGATTGGTTTACGGCTACACCTTC
16	many	TRBV18	TRBJ1-1	.	CASSPRESLMNTEAFF	TGTGCCAGCTCACCGAGGGAGAGCCTAATGAACACTGAAGCTTTCTTT
17	many	TRBV27	TRBJ2-3	TRBD2	CASSTGLAGGSPDTQYF	TGTGCCAGCAGTACGGGACTAGCGGGGGGGTCGCCAGATACGCAGTATTTT